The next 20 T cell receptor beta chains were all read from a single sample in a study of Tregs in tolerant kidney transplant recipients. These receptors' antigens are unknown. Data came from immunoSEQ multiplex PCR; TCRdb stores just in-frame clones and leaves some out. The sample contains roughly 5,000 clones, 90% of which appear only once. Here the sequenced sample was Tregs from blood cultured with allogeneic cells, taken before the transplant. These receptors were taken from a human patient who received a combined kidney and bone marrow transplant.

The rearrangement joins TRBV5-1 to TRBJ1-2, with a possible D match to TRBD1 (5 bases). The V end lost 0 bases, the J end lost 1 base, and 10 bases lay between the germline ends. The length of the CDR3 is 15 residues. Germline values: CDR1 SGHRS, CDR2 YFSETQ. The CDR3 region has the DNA TGCGCCAGCAGCTTGGGACAGAAACTTAACTATGGCTACACCTTC. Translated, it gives CASSLGQKLNYGYTF.

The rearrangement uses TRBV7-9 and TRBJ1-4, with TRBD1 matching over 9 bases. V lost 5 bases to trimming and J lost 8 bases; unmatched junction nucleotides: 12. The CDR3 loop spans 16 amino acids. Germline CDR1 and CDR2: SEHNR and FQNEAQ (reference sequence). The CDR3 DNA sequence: TGTGCCAGCAGCCTGGCTATAACAGGGGGCCGGGAAAAACTGTTTTTT. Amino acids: CASSLAITGGREKLFF.

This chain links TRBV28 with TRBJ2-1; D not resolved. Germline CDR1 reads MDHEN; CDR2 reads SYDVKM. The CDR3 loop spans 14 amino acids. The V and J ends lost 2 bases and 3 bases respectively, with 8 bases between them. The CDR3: CASSLTGFYNEQFF. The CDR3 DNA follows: TGTGCCAGCAGTTTAACCGGCTTCTACAATGAGCAGTTCTTC.

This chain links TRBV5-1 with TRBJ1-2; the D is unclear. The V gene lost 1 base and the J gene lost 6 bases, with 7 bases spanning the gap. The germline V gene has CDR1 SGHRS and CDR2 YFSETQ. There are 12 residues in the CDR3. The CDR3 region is CASSLTADGYTF. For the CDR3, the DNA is TGCGCCAGCAGCTTGACCGCGGATGGCTACACCTTC.

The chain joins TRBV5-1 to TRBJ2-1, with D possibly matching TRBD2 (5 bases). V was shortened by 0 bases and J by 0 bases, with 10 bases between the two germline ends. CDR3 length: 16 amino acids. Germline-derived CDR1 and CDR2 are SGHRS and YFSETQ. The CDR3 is CASSLVGDVSYNEQFF. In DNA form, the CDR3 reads TGCGCCAGCAGCTTGGTCGGGGATGTCTCCTACAATGAGCAGTTCTTC.

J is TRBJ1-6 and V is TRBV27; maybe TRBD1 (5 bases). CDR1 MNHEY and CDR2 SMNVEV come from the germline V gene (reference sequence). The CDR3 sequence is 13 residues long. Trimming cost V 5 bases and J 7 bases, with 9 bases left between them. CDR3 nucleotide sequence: TGTGCCAGCAGTCCGTACAGGAATTCACCCCTCCACTTT. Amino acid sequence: CASSPYRNSPLHF.

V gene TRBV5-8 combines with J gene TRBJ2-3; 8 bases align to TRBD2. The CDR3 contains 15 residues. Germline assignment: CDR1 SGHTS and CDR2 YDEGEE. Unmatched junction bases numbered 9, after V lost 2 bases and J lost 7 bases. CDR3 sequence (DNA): TGTGCCAGCAGCTTCGGGCGGGGGGCTGGCCATACGCAGTATTTT. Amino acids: CASSFGRGAGHTQYF.

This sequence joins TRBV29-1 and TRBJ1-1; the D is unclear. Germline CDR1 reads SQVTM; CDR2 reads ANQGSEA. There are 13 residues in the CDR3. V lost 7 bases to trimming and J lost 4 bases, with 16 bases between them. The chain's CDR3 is CSAQVREGTEAFF. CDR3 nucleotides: TGCAGCGCCCAGGTTAGGGAGGGCACTGAAGCTTTCTTT.

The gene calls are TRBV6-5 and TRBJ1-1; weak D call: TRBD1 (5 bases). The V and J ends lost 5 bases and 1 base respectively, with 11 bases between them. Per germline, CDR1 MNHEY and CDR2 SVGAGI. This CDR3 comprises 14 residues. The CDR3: CASSPPGRNTEAFF. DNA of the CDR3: TGTGCCAGCAGTCCCCCGGGACGGAACACTGAAGCTTTCTTT.

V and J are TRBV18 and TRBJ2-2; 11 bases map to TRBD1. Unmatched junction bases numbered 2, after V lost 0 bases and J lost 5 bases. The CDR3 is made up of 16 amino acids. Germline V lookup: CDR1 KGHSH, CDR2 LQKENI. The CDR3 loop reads CASSPPGQGVTGELFF. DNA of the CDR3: TGTGCCAGCTCACCACCGGGACAGGGGGTGACCGGGGAGCTGTTTTTT.

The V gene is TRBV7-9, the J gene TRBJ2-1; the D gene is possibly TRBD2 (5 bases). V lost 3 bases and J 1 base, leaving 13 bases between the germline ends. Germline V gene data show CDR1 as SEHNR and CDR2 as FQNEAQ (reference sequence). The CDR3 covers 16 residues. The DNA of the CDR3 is TGTGCCAGCAGCTTTTCGGACTCTGGGTCCTACAATGAGCAGTTCTTC. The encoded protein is CASSFSDSGSYNEQFF.

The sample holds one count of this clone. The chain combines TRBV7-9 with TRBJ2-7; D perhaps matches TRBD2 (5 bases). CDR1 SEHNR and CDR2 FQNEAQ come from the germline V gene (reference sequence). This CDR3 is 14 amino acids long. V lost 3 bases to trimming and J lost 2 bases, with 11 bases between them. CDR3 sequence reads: CASSFTGNPYEQYF. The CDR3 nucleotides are TGTGCCAGCAGCTTCACGGGAAACCCCTACGAGCAGTACTTC.

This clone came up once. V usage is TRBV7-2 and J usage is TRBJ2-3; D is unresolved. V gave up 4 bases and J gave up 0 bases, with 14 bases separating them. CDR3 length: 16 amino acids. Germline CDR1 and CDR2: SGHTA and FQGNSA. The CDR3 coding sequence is TGTGCCAGCAGCTCTGGGGTTGGCTTTAGCACAGATACGCAGTATTTT. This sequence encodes CASSSGVGFSTDTQYF. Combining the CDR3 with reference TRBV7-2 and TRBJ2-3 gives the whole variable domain GAGVSQSPSNKVTEKGKDVELRCDPISGHTALYWYRQSLGQGLEFLIYFQGNSAPDKSGLPSDRFSAERTGGSVSTLTIQRTQQEDSAVYLCASSSGVGFSTDTQYFGPGTRLTVL.

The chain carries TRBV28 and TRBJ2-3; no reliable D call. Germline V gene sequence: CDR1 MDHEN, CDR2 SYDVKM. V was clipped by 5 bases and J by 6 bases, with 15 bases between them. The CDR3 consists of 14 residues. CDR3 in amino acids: CASSPTNRIDTQYF. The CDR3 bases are TGTGCCAGCAGTCCGACCAACCGTATTGATACGCAGTATTTT.

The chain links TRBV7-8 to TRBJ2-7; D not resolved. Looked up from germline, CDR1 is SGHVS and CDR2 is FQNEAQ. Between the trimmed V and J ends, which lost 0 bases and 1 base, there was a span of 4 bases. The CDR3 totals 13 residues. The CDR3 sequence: CASSLAVSYEQYF. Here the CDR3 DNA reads TGTGCCAGCAGCTTAGCAGTATCCTACGAGCAGTACTTC.

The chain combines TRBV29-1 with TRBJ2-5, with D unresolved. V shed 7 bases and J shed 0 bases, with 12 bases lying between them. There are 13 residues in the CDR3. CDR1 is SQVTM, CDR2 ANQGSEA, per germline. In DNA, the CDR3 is TGCAGCGCCTCGACGTCTTACCAAGAGACCCAGTACTTC. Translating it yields CSASTSYQETQYF.

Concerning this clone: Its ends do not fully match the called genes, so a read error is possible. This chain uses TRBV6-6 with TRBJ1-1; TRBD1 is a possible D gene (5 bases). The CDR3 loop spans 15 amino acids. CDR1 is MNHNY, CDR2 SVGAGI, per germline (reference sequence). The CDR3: CASLVGPKSNAEAFF. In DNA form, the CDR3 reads TGTGCCAGCCTAGTGGGACCGAAATCGAACGCTGAAGCTTTCTTT.

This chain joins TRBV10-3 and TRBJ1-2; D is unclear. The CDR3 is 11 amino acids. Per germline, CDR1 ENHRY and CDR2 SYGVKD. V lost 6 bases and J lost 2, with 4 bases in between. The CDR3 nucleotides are TGTGCCATCAGCGTAAACTATGGCTACACCTTC. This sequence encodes CAISVNYGYTF.

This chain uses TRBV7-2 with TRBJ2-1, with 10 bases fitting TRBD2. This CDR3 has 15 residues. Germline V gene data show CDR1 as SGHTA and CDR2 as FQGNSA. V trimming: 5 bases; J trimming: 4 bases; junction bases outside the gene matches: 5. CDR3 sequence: CASSPGTSVYNEQFF. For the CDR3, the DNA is TGTGCCAGCAGCCCCGGGACTAGCGTGTACAATGAGCAGTTCTTC.

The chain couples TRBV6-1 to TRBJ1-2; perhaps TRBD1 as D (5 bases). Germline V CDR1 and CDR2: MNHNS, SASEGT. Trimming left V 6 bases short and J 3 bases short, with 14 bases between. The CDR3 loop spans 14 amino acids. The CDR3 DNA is TGTGCCAGCAGGGTCGAGGGGAGGGACTATGGCTACACCTTC. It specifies CASRVEGRDYGYTF.